Shown below are 2 T cell receptor beta chains from a single sample sequenced in a study of blood T cell repertoires in COVID-19. Using immunoSEQ multiplex PCR, the repertoire was profiled, and TCRdb retains in-frame clones only, with some absent. The repertoire holds under 250,000 clones, around 89% seen once, with approximately 3.8% in the top ten. Sequencing used PBMCs or T cells enriched from blood (not recorded which). The receptors stem from a woman between 18 and 29 years old in a cohort exposed to, infected with or recovered from COVID-19 (not recorded which).

The chain links TRBV10-3 to TRBJ2-5; the match to TRBD2 covers 8 bases. V trimming: 8 bases; J trimming: 5 bases; junction bases outside the gene matches: 7. The CDR3 sequence is 13 residues long. The germline V gene has CDR1 ENHRY and CDR2 SYGVKD. The CDR3 region is CAISRSGGETQYF. In nucleotides, the CDR3 is TGTGCCATCTCCCGAAGCGGGGGCGAGACCCAGTACTTC.

The V gene is TRBV7-2, the J gene TRBJ2-1; TRBD1 aligns across 9 bases. V lost 1 base, J lost 7 bases, and 2 bases stayed unmatched. This CDR3 spans 14 amino acids. CDR1 is SGHTA, CDR2 FQGNSA, per germline. CDR3 bases: TGTGCCAGCAGCTTAGACAGGGGGCGAAATGAGCAGTTCTTC. Protein: CASSLDRGRNEQFF.